This entry lists 10 T cell receptor beta chains sequenced from one sample in a study of T cells in Graves' hyperthyroidism and ophthalmopathy. Amplified TCR beta CDR3 regions derived from RNA transcripts. When the TCR CDR3 underwent first-round RT-PCR, the HTBI primer set was used. TCRdb re-called the multiplex PCR reads through MiXCR, storing one row per CDR3 protein. The profile shows about half a million distinct CDR3 sequences, about 20% of them singletons. The sample taken for sequencing was blood. Receptors were obtained from a man between 40 and 49 years old with Graves' ophthalmopathy.

This rearrangement joins TRBV28 to TRBJ1-4, with D unclear. Germline V gene sequence: CDR1 MDHEN, CDR2 SYDVKM. The V end lost 5 bases, the J end lost 7 bases, and 8 bases lay between the germline ends. The CDR3 runs to 12 residues. The CDR3 is CASSLTGEKLFF. CDR3 sequence (DNA): TGTGCCAGCAGTCTGACGGGTGAAAAACTGTTTTTT. The full variable domain, rest sourced from reference TRBV28 and TRBJ1-4, is DVKVTQSSRYLVKRTGEKVFLECVQDMDHENMFWYRQDPGLGLRLIYFSYDVKMKEKGDIPEGYSVSREKKERFSLILESASTNQTSMYLCASSLTGEKLFFGSGTQLSVL.

This clonotype was found many times. CDR3 sequence (DNA): TGTGCCAGCAGCCGCGAGCGGCGTGAGACCCAGTACTTC. It specifies CASSRERRETQYF. The J gene is TRBJ2-5, the V gene TRBV12-3 or TRBV12-4; TRBD2 is a possible D gene (5 bases). This CDR3 region has 13 residues. Trimming cost V 6 bases and J 5 bases, with 13 bases left between them.

This clonotype was picked up a small number of times. The gene calls are TRBV3-1 and TRBJ2-7, with 11 positions matching TRBD2. This CDR3 region has 16 residues. V lost 3 bases to trimming and J lost 5 bases; unmatched junction nucleotides: 9. Germline loops: CDR1 LGHDT, CDR2 YNNKEL (reference sequence). CDR3 sequence reads: CASSQLAGGLRNEQYF. In DNA, the CDR3 is TGTGCCAGCAGCCAGCTAGCGGGGGGCCTGAGGAACGAGCAGTACTTC.

The CDR3 DNA reads as TGCGCCAGCAGCCAGCAGCTTGGGAGGCTGAGGGAAAAACTGTTTTTT. The encoded protein is CASSQQLGRLREKLFF. V usage is TRBV5-1 and J usage is TRBJ1-4; D ambiguous. Germline V gene data show CDR1 as SGHRS and CDR2 as YFSETQ. The CDR3 loop spans 16 amino acids. The V gene lost 4 bases and the J gene lost 8 bases, with 21 bases spanning the gap.

A few counts support this clonotype. V usage is TRBV27 and J usage is TRBJ2-2; D perhaps matches TRBD2 (5 bases). Looked up from germline, CDR1 is MNHEY and CDR2 is SMNVEV (reference sequence). V lost 3 bases, J lost 4 bases, and 15 bases lay in between. The CDR3 has 16 residues. CDR3: CASSFNAGRITGELFF. In DNA form, the CDR3 reads TGTGCCAGCAGTTTTAATGCGGGCCGAATCACCGGGGAGCTGTTTTTT.

This clonotype was recorded a few times. The chain joins TRBV6-1 to TRBJ1-2; TRBD1 matches 9 bases. V was clipped by 5 bases and J by 8 bases; unmatched bases: 9. CDR3 length: 14 amino acids. From germline, CDR1 is MNHNS and CDR2 SASEGT. CDR3 sequence (DNA): TGTGCCAGCAGTACCGGGACAGGGTCAGGGGGCTACACCTTC. Encoded protein: CASSTGTGSGGYTF.

There are many counts of this clonotype. DNA of the CDR3: TGTGCCAGCAGTTTTGATACAGGGTCTGGAAACACCATATATTTT. Translating gives CASSFDTGSGNTIYF. J is TRBJ1-3 and V is TRBV28; a possible D gene is TRBD1 (6 bases). V gave up 3 bases and J gave up 1 base, with 10 bases separating them. Germline V gives CDR1 MDHEN, CDR2 SYDVKM. The CDR3 covers 15 residues.

The chain links TRBV14 to TRBJ2-1; D is unresolved. The V and J ends lost 6 bases and 7 bases respectively, with 22 bases between them. The CDR3 runs to 16 residues. Germline V gene data show CDR1 as SGHDN and CDR2 as FVKESK. Here the CDR3 DNA reads TGTGCCAGCAGTCCCCTTCGTCAGCCTGGAGAGAATGAGCAGTTCTTC. Its translation is CASSPLRQPGENEQFF. Based on the CDR3 plus reference TRBV14 and TRBJ2-1, the full variable domain is EAGVTQFPSHSVIEKGQTVTLRCDPISGHDNLYWYRRVMGKEIKFLLHFVKESKQDESGMPNNRFLAERTGGTYSTLKVQPAELEDSGVYFCASSPLRQPGENEQFFGPGTRLTVL.

V is TRBV20-1 and J is TRBJ2-1; 9 bases match TRBD2. The CDR3 sequence is 15 residues long. The junction had 11 bases not matched to a gene; V was cut back by 6 bases and J by 5 bases. Per germline, CDR1 DFQATT and CDR2 SNEGSKA (reference sequence). CDR3 bases: TGCAGTGCCCACCTGAGGGCGGGGGGGGACAATGAGCAGTTCTTC. Translated: CSAHLRAGGDNEQFF.

The V and J genes are TRBV20-1 and TRBJ2-3; 7 bases are shared with TRBD1. With 5 bases clipped from V and 1 base from J, the junction kept 6 bases outside the gene matches. The CDR3 is made up of 14 amino acids. CDR1 is DFQATT, CDR2 SNEGSKA, per germline (reference sequence). CDR3 nucleotides: TGCAGTGCTTCGGCCGGGACAGGCACAGATACGCAGTATTTT. Translated: CSASAGTGTDTQYF.